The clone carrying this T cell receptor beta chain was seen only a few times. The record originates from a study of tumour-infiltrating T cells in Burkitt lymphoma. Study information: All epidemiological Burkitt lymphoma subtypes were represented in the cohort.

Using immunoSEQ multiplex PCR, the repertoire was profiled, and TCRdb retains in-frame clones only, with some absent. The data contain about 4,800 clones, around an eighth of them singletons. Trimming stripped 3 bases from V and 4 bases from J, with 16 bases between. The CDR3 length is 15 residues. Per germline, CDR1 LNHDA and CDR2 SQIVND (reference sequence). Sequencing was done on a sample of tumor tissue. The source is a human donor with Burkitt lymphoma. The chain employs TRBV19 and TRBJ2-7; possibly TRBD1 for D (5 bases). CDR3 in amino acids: CASSIGRASGYEQYF. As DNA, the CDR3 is TGTGCCAGTAGTATCGGCAGGGCCTCTGGGTACGAGCAGTACTTC.